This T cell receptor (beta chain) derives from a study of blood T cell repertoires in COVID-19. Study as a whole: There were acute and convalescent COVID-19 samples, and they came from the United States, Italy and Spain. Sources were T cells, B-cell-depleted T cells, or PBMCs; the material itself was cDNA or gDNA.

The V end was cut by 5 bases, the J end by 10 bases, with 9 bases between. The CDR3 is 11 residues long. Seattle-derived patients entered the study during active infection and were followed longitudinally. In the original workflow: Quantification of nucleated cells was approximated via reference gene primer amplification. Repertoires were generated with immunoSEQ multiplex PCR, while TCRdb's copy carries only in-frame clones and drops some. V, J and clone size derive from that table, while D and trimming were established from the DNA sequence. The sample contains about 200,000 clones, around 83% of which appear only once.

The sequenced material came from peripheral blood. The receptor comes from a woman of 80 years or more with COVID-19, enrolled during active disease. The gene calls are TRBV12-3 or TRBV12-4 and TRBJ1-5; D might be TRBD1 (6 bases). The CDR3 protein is CASSTRGPQHF. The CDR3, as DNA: TGTGCCAGCAGTACCAGGGGACCCCAGCATTTT.